This T cell receptor (beta chain) stems from a study of T cell changes during pregnancy in multiple sclerosis. Here immunoSEQ multiplex PCR was the method, and the copy in TCRdb shows in-frame clones only, minus some. This sample has 35,000 to 45,000 clones, with approximately 90% found just once. This clone was picked up one time. The CDR3 is 13 amino acids. The ends were cut back, 2 bases at V and 4 bases at J, with 9 bases in the middle. The germline CDR1 and CDR2 sequences are SGHRS and YFSETQ. The TCR originated in a female donor with multiple sclerosis, enrolled in a pregnancy study. The specimen comprised CD4+ T cells from peripheral blood mononuclear cells, sampled after pregnancy. The rearrangement joins TRBV5-1 to TRBJ1-2, with D perhaps matching TRBD1 (5 bases). CDR3 nucleotides: TGCGCCAGCAGCTTTGACAGCATCTATGGCTACACCTTC. Its protein product is CASSFDSIYGYTF.